This T cell receptor (beta chain) originates from a study of CD8+CD57+ T cells in acquired aplastic anemia. Looking at the study overall: Across the sorted CD4+ and CD8+ cells, DNA amounts averaged 3.2 ug.

This clonotype occurred many times. The target antigen is unknown. Profiles of TCR beta VDJ and CDR3 were generated from a genomic DNA template. MiXCR, applied by TCRdb to the reads, yields one record per CDR3 protein. The sample lists approximately 220,000 distinct CDR3 sequences; less than 60% were seen once. Previously, flow cytometry had revealed CD8+CD57+ cell expansion in the patients chosen for sequencing. Patients uniformly had severe acquired aplastic anemia. Study results and limitations: Controls and patients did not differ significantly in CD8+ Simpson's diversity.

This clonotype was sampled from a human donor with aplastic anemia. The sample consisted of sorted CD4+, CD8+, or CD8+CD57+ T cells (not recorded which) from PBMCs.

CDR3 protein: CASSSQGYSYGNTIYF. The CDR3, as DNA: TGTGCCAGCAGCTCACAAGGGTATTCTTACGGAAACACCATATATTTT. The rearrangement uses TRBV11-2 and TRBJ1-3, with D uncertain. Germline assignment: CDR1 SGHAT and CDR2 FQNNGV. CDR3 length: 16 amino acids. The ends were cut back, 4 bases at V and 4 bases at J, with 17 bases in the middle.